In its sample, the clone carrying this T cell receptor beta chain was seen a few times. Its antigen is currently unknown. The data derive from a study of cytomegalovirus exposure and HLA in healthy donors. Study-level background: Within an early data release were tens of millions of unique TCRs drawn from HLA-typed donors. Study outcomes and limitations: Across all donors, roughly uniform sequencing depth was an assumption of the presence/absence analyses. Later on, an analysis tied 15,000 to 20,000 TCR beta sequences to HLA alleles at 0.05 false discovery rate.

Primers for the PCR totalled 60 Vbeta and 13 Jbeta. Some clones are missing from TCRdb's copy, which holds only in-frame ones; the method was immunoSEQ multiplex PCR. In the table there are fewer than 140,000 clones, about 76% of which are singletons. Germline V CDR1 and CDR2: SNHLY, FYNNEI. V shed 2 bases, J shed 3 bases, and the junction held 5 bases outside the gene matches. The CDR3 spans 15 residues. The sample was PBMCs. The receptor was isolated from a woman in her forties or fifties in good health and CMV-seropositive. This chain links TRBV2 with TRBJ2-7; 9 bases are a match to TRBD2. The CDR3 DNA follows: TGTGCCAGCAGTGAAATGTTTAGCGGGGGCTACGAGCAGTACTTC. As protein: CASSEMFSGGYEQYF.